This TCR beta chain was documented in a study of blood T cell repertoires in COVID-19. Study overall: The cDNA or gDNA used as material had been derived from T cells, B-cell-depleted T cells, or PBMCs.

V shed 0 bases and J shed 5 bases, with 16 bases lying between them. CDR1 and CDR2 from the germline V gene are LGHDT and YNNKEL (reference sequence). The CDR3 extends over 16 amino acids. In the original processing: Amplification of reference gene primers provided the estimated nucleated cell counts. Libraries were prepared by immunoSEQ multiplex PCR; TCRdb keeps only in-frame clonotypes and omits some of them. That table gives V, J and clone size, and the DNA gave D and trimming. This table has about 20,000 clones, about nine tenths appearing once. The TCR originated in a man between 45 and 60 years old with active COVID-19. Sequenced sample: peripheral blood. This sequence joins TRBV3-1 (or the pseudogene TRBV3-2) and TRBJ1-2; the D gene is possibly TRBD1 (5 bases). In DNA form, the CDR3 reads TGTGCCAGCAGCCAAGAATGGGGTCAGGGTAGATATGGCTACACCTTC. Its protein product is CASSQEWGQGRYGYTF.